This T cell receptor beta chain was sequenced during a study of regulatory T cells in long-lasting Graves disease. General observations from the study: Persistent patients shared more public clonotypes (roughly 3,000) than newly diagnosed patients (roughly 960).

The time point here: newly diagnosed GD, antithyroid drugs for less than 3 months. From PBMCs, RNA was extracted and then used to make the TCR library. The CDR3 is 14 amino acids. The V gene's germline CDR1 is SGHRS and CDR2 YFSETQ. iRepertoire HTBI primers and Arm-PCR of CDR3 regions built TCR beta libraries. Each CDR3 protein is one row after TCRdb ran MiXCR on the multiplex PCR reads. The sample shows about 620,000 distinct CDR3 sequences, approximately 15% of them seen only once. In the case of this clonotype: The target antigen is unknown. An end of the junction does not agree with germline; a read error may underlie this.

The sample was also reused in another study, on T cells in Graves' hyperthyroidism and ophthalmopathy. That report notes: These patients, aged 18 to 65, had recently diagnosed hyperthyroidism lasting under 2 months. Blood also carried most thyroid clonotypes expanded above 0.001.

The chain employs TRBV5-1 and TRBJ1-4; 9 bases fit TRBD1. The source is a woman between 25 and 40 years old with Graves disease. The sequenced sample was peripheral blood mononuclear cells (PBMCs), obtained at new diagnosis, from a patient treated with antithyroid drugs. CDR3 region: CASSRQGENEKLFF. The CDR3 bases are TGCGCCAGCAGTCGACAGGGGGAAAATGAAAAGCTGTTTTTT. The full variable domain, its missing parts supplied by reference TRBV5-1 and TRBJ1-4, is KAGVTQTPRYLIKTRGQQVTLSCSPISGHRSVSWYQQTPGQGLQFLFEYFSETQRNKGNFPGRFSGRQFSNSRSEMNVSTLELGDSALYLCASSRQGENEKLFFGSGTQLSVL.